These T cell receptor beta chains were read from a single sample in a study of CD8+CD57+ T cells in acquired aplastic anemia. Each CDR3 protein is one row after TCRdb ran MiXCR on the reads. In the table there are 170,000 or so distinct CDR3 sequences, 63% of which are singletons. Sequenced material: sorted CD4+, CD8+, or CD8+CD57+ T cells (not recorded which) from PBMCs. The receptor set was obtained from a human donor with aplastic anemia. CDR3s include the opening cysteine and the closing phenylalanine or tryptophan. Each record gives: clone size, V gene, D gene, J gene, CDR3 protein, CDR3 DNA. D genes are given only for firm matches. Only some rows state a clone size, as once, few, many or a class for expanded clones.

>many|TRBV30|.|TRBJ2-7
CAWSVGGSYEQYF
TGTGCCTGGAGTGTAGGAGGGAGCTACGAGCAGTACTTC
>.|TRBV10-3|.|TRBJ2-3
CAITSTDTQYF
TGTGCCATCACGAGCACAGATACGCAGTATTTT
>many|TRBV12-3/TRBV12-4|.|TRBJ1-5
CASSSGTPQPQHF
TGTGCCAGCAGTTCCGGGACACCCCAGCCCCAGCATTTT
>.|TRBV25-1|.|TRBJ2-1
CASSEQSPRNNEQFF
TGTGCCAGCAGTGAGCAGTCCCCGAGAAACAATGAGCAGTTCTTC
>.|TRBV7-3|TRBD2|TRBJ2-3
CASSQDPAGGPDTQYF
TGTGCCAGCAGCCAAGATCCCGCGGGGGGTCCAGATACGCAGTATTTT
>once|TRBV15|TRBD2|TRBJ2-5
CATSRETSGRPQYF
TGTGCCACCAGCAGAGAGACTAGCGGGAGGCCCCAGTACTTC
>.|TRBV6-1|TRBD1|TRBJ1-2
CASSDGTVSSYGYTF
TGTGCCAGCAGTGACGGGACAGTCTCCTCTTATGGCTACACCTTC
>.|TRBV7-9|.|TRBJ1-5
CASSLGQDQPQHF
TGTGCCAGCAGCTTAGGACAGGATCAGCCCCAGCATTTT
>.|TRBV4-3|.|TRBJ1-6
CASSLLLVGTYYNSPLHF
TGCGCCAGCAGCCTCCTATTGGTGGGGACATACTATAATTCACCCCTCCACTTT
>.|TRBV25-1|TRBD2|TRBJ2-7
CASSQASGSSYEQYF
TGTGCCAGCAGCCAAGCTAGCGGGAGCTCCTACGAGCAGTACTTC
>.|TRBV20-1|.|TRBJ2-1
CSAIGESRSEQFF
TGCAGTGCGATAGGAGAGAGCCGTAGTGAGCAGTTCTTC
>.|TRBV15|TRBD2|TRBJ2-7
CATSRVAGGFKQYF
TGTGCCACCAGCAGAGTAGCGGGAGGATTTAAGCAGTACTTC
>few|TRBV2|.|TRBJ1-5
CASTGRNQPQHF
TGTGCCAGCACGGGCCGTAATCAGCCCCAGCATTTT
>.|TRBV2|.|TRBJ2-7
CASNEIGAAYEQYF
TGTGCCAGCAATGAAATTGGGGCAGCCTACGAGCAGTACTTC
>.|TRBV7-8|TRBD1|TRBJ2-6
CASSLGGRGRSGANVLTF
TGTGCCAGCAGCTTAGGTGGCAGGGGGCGGTCTGGGGCCAACGTCCTGACTTTC
>.|TRBV19|.|TRBJ1-2
CASSLRGADGYTF
TGTGCCAGTAGCCTTCGGGGCGCCGATGGCTACACCTTC
>.|TRBV2|TRBD2|TRBJ2-7
CASSHGLAGGGVPYEQYF
TGTGCCAGCAGCCACGGACTAGCGGGAGGAGGGGTTCCCTACGAGCAGTACTTC
>few|TRBV2|.|TRBJ1-2
CASSTGIGDGYTF
TGTGCCAGCAGTACAGGGATCGGCGATGGCTACACCTTC
>many|TRBV5-6|.|TRBJ1-1
CASRLGLPNTEAFF
TGTGCCAGCAGGTTGGGACTCCCGAACACTGAAGCTTTCTTT
>.|TRBV7-2|.|TRBJ1-5
CASSFGRNQPQHF
TGTGCCAGCAGCTTCGGTCGCAATCAGCCCCAGCATTTT
>.|TRBV7-9|.|TRBJ2-1
CASSLGGQDLYNEQFF
TGTGCCAGCAGCTTAGGTGGGCAGGATCTCTACAATGAGCAGTTCTTC
>many|TRBV6-4|TRBD2|TRBJ2-3
CASSDTSGGATDTQYF
TGTGCCAGCAGTGACACGAGCGGGGGGGCCACAGATACGCAGTATTTT
>many|TRBV24-1|.|TRBJ2-2
CATSDFGNTGELFF
TGTGCCACCAGTGATTTTGGAAACACCGGGGAGCTGTTTTTT
>.|TRBV20-1|.|TRBJ1-5
CSAREGDTRNQPQHF
TGCAGTGCTAGAGAGGGGGACACTCGCAATCAGCCCCAGCATTTT
>.|TRBV7-9|.|TRBJ2-7
CASSPTEDAYEQYF
TGTGCCAGCAGCCCTACCGAGGACGCCTACGAGCAGTACTTC
>once|TRBV20-1|.|TRBJ1-1
CSARDSRLGEAFF
TGCAGTGCTAGAGATTCACGGTTGGGTGAAGCTTTCTTT
>.|TRBV7-2|TRBD1|TRBJ2-7
CASSRTTGAYEQYF
TGTGCCAGCAGCCGGACGACAGGGGCCTACGAGCAGTACTTC
>few|TRBV24-1|.|TRBJ2-5
CATSDFETQYF
TGTGCCACCAGTGATTTTGAGACCCAGTACTTC
>.|TRBV24-1|.|TRBJ1-2
CATSDLVGGYTF
TGTGCCACCAGTGACCTCGTGGGAGGCTACACCTTC
>.|TRBV7-3|.|TRBJ2-3
CASSYSGSVTDTQYF
TGTGCCAGCAGTTACTCGGGATCCGTCACAGATACGCAGTATTTT
>.|TRBV12-5|.|TRBJ2-1
CASGLELEQFF
TGTGCTAGTGGACTTGAACTTGAGCAGTTCTTC
>.|TRBV6-5|.|TRBJ1-1
CASSYLNRALTTNTEAFF
TGTGCCAGCAGTTACCTCAACCGGGCGCTGACTACCAACACTGAAGCTTTCTTT
>.|TRBV12-5|TRBD1|TRBJ1-2
CASKADREWIGYTF
TGTGCTAGTAAGGCGGACAGGGAATGGATCGGCTACACCTTC
>.|TRBV10-3|TRBD1|TRBJ2-5
CAISVGTGPRRRLETQYF
TGTGCCATCAGTGTAGGGACAGGGCCACGGCGTCGCCTAGAGACCCAGTACTTC
>.|TRBV7-3|.|TRBJ2-3
CASSTEGGTQYF
TGTGCTAGCAGCACGGAGGGGGGTACGCAGTATTTT
>.|TRBV9|.|TRBJ1-2
CASSVTSWGYTF
TGTGCCAGCAGCGTAACGTCTTGGGGCTACACCTTC
>.|TRBV9|TRBD1|TRBJ2-5
CASSSETGGRETQYF
TGTGCCAGCAGCTCGGAGACAGGGGGCCGGGAGACCCAGTACTTC
>once|TRBV20-1|.|TRBJ1-5
CSARGDGNQPQHF
TGCAGCGCCCGGGGGGACGGTAATCAGCCCCAGCATTTT
>few|TRBV20-1|.|TRBJ1-6
CSASKGLGNSPLHF
TGCAGTGCTAGTAAGGGGTTGGGGAACTCACCCCTCCACTTT
>few|TRBV25-1|TRBD1|TRBJ1-2
CASSGPGQGASSYGYTF
TGTGCCAGCAGTGGACCGGGACAGGGGGCTAGTAGCTATGGCTACACCTTC
>.|TRBV6-1|.|TRBJ2-3
CASKGSNTDTQYF
TGTGCCAGCAAGGGCAGCAACACAGATACGCAGTATTTT
>many|TRBV6-5|TRBD1|TRBJ1-3
CASSDWTGSGNTIYF
TGTGCCAGCAGTGATTGGACAGGCTCTGGAAACACCATATATTTT
>.|TRBV7-3|.|TRBJ2-2
CASSIGSSFF
TGTGCCAGCAGCATCGGGAGTTCGTTTTTT
>.|TRBV7-3|.|TRBJ2-3
CASSLYRPGTITDTQYF
TGTGCTAGCAGCTTATATCGTCCGGGAACTATAACAGATACGCAGTATTTT
>.|TRBV7-9|TRBD1|TRBJ1-2
CASSLEAAGGSYGYTF
TGTGCCAGCAGCTTAGAAGCGGCAGGGGGCTCCTATGGCTACACCTTC
>.|TRBV5-1|.|TRBJ1-6
CASSLNDRTVYNSPLHF
TGCGCCAGCAGCTTGAATGACAGGACGGTCTATAATTCACCCCTCCACTTT
>.|TRBV9|.|TRBJ2-7
CASSTESGGSYEQYF
TGTGCCAGCTCCACAGAAAGTGGGGGTAGCTACGAGCAGTACTTC
>.|TRBV24-1|.|TRBJ2-6
CATSDGGGGSGANVLTF
TGTGCCACCAGTGATGGGGGTGGGGGCTCTGGGGCCAACGTCCTGACTTTC
>.|TRBV24-1|TRBD1|TRBJ2-5
CATSAPGQETQYF
TGTGCCACCAGTGCGCCGGGACAGGAGACCCAGTACTTC
>.|TRBV19|TRBD2|TRBJ2-1
CASSMGSGAGNEQFF
TGTGCCAGTAGTATGGGTAGCGGGGCGGGCAATGAGCAGTTCTTC
>.|TRBV2|.|TRBJ1-2
CASSSSTTGLGGYTF
TGTGCCAGCAGTTCAAGCACTACAGGGCTCGGTGGCTACACCTTC
>.|TRBV19|.|TRBJ2-5
CASSIGIIETQYF
TGTGCCAGTAGTATCGGTATCATAGAGACCCAGTACTTC
>few|TRBV27|.|TRBJ2-1
CASSLMGSGYNEQFF
TGTGCCAGCAGTTTAATGGGGTCAGGATACAATGAGCAGTTCTTC
>many|TRBV2|.|TRBJ1-2
CASSGDGYGYTF
TGTGCCAGCAGTGGGGACGGCTATGGCTACACCTTC
>few|TRBV20-1|TRBD2|TRBJ2-5
CSVSSGAVSQYF
TGCAGTGTTTCCAGCGGGGCCGTGAGCCAGTACTTC
>.|TRBV2|.|TRBJ2-7
CAISDEDSSYEQYF
TGTGCCATCAGTGATGAGGACAGCAGCTACGAGCAGTACTTC
>.|TRBV2|.|TRBJ2-5
CASRGQRETQYF
TGTGCCAGCAGAGGACAGAGAGAGACCCAGTACTTC
>.|TRBV15|.|TRBJ2-5
CATSRGTTQETQYF
TGTGCCACCAGCAGAGGGACTACCCAAGAGACCCAGTACTTC
>many|TRBV5-5|.|TRBJ2-5
CASSLGKRQAIQETQYF
TGTGCCAGCAGCTTGGGAAAGAGGCAGGCGATTCAGGAGACCCAGTACTTC